The 28 T cell receptor beta chains presented below share a single source sample, sequenced in a study of T cell changes during pregnancy in multiple sclerosis. Sequencing used immunoSEQ multiplex PCR; TCRdb keeps in-frame clones, though not all of them. Of around 110,000 clones listed, about 89% are singletons. The sequenced sample was peripheral blood, obtained before pregnancy. Every receptor here comes from a female donor with multiple sclerosis, enrolled in a pregnancy study.

The chain joins TRBV27 to TRBJ1-1, with D perhaps TRBD1 (5 bases). Germline loops: CDR1 MNHEY, CDR2 SMNVEV (reference sequence). This CDR3 has 13 residues. The V and J ends lost 5 bases and 5 bases respectively, with 12 bases between them. CDR3 in DNA: TGTGCCAGCAGTCAAGGGGTTCGGACTGAAGCTTTCTTT. This codes for CASSQGVRTEAFF.

The rearrangement uses TRBV14 and TRBJ2-7; 8 bases align to TRBD1. CDR3 length: 16 residues. With V trimmed by 5 bases and J by 2 bases, 11 bases remained unmatched. Germline values: CDR1 SGHDN, CDR2 FVKESK. The CDR3 spells CASSGRKTGVTYEQYF. In DNA, the CDR3 is TGTGCCAGCAGCGGCCGAAAGACAGGGGTAACCTACGAGCAGTACTTC.

The genes are TRBV18 and TRBJ1-1; no definite D call. Deletions cut 6 bases from V and 3 bases from J, with 14 bases between. The CDR3 spans 14 residues. Germline lookup yields CDR1 KGHSH and CDR2 LQKENI. The CDR3 sequence: CASSQNTGDTEAFF. In nucleotides, the CDR3 is TGTGCCAGCTCCCAAAATACCGGGGACACTGAAGCTTTCTTT.

This clone came up once. In DNA form, the CDR3 reads TGTGCCAGCAGCCTTCGGACTAGCGCCGAGCAGTACTTC. Its protein is CASSLRTSAEQYF. The genes are TRBV7-2 and TRBJ2-7, with 9 nucleotides matching TRBD2. With V trimmed by 5 bases and J by 6 bases, 5 bases remained unmatched. Germline-derived CDR1 and CDR2 are SGHTA and FQGNSA. This CDR3 is built from 13 residues.

The V gene is TRBV28, the J gene TRBJ1-2; 8 bases align to TRBD1. V trimming: 0 bases; J trimming: 8 bases; junction bases outside the gene matches: 8. Per germline, CDR1 MDHEN and CDR2 SYDVKM. The CDR3 has 15 amino acids. Written as DNA, the CDR3 is TGTGCCAGCAGTTTATGGGGGGACAGGACGGGAGGCTACACCTTC. It specifies CASSLWGDRTGGYTF.

This chain links TRBV27 with TRBJ2-1; 11 bases match TRBD2. The CDR3 loop spans 16 amino acids. The ends lost 5 bases at V and 4 bases at J; junction bases unmatched: 7. Germline CDR1 and CDR2: MNHEY and SMNVEV (reference sequence). The CDR3 nucleotides are TGTGCCAGCAGTACCAGACTAGCGGGATCGTACAATGAGCAGTTCTTC. Protein sequence: CASSTRLAGSYNEQFF.

V and J are TRBV7-8 and TRBJ1-1; a weak D match, TRBD1 (5 bases). CDR3 length: 14 amino acids. Germline V gene data show CDR1 as SGHVS and CDR2 as FQNEAQ. With 1 base removed from V and 7 bases from J, the gap between germline ends came to 13 bases. This CDR3 is CASSLVGGKVEAFF. The DNA of the CDR3 is TGTGCCAGCAGCTTAGTTGGGGGGAAGGTTGAAGCTTTCTTT.

The chain has TRBV9 and TRBJ1-4, with 8 bases lining up with TRBD1. The J segment lost 5 bases and the V segment lost 2 bases, leaving 2 bases of the junction unmatched. Germline CDR1 is SGDLS and CDR2 is YYNGEE. This CDR3 spans 14 amino acids. The CDR3 reads CASSVGQANEKLFF. The DNA of the CDR3 is TGTGCCAGCAGCGTGGGACAGGCGAATGAAAAACTGTTTTTT.

CDR3: CASSGTSGDTQYF. The CDR3 bases are TGCGCCAGCAGCGGGACTAGCGGGGATACGCAGTATTTT. The rearrangement links TRBV5-1 to TRBJ2-3, with 12 nucleotides matching TRBD2. Germline trimming cut 4 bases from V and 6 bases from J; bases unmatched to any gene: 0. The CDR3 extends over 13 amino acids. Germline V gives CDR1 SGHRS, CDR2 YFSETQ.

V is TRBV19 and J is TRBJ2-7, with TRBD1 identical over 7 bases. The CDR3 totals 14 residues. Trimming removed 3 bases from V and 3 bases from J; junction bases left unmatched: 5. Germline V gene sequence: CDR1 LNHDA, CDR2 SQIVND (reference sequence). The CDR3 sequence is CASSMLGGGYEQYF. The CDR3 coding sequence is TGTGCCAGTAGTATGCTAGGGGGCGGCTACGAGCAGTACTTC.

This chain links TRBV2 with TRBJ2-1; D is ambiguous. V was trimmed by 8 bases and J by 4 bases, leaving 12 bases between them. The germline V gene has CDR1 SNHLY and CDR2 FYNNEI. The CDR3 runs to 13 residues. In nucleotides, the CDR3 is TGTGCCAGCGGCCTAAGCGTTTACAATGAGCAGTTCTTC. This codes for CASGLSVYNEQFF.

The J gene is TRBJ2-7, the V gene TRBV30, with TRBD2 identical over 7 bases. The germline V gene encodes CDR1 GTSNPN and CDR2 SVGIG (reference sequence). There are 17 residues in the CDR3. With V trimmed by 0 bases and J by 3 bases, 14 bases remained unmatched. CDR3 nucleotides: TGTGCCTGGAGTGTAGTTCTTTTTGCTGCGGGAGACTACGAGCAGTACTTC. It codes for CAWSVVLFAAGDYEQYF.

This chain connects TRBV14 to TRBJ2-5, with 7 bases matching TRBD2. Germline CDR1 and CDR2: SGHDN and FVKESK. The V segment lost 0 bases and the J segment 5 bases; nucleotides outside the gene matches: 12. This CDR3 is 17 amino acids long. The CDR3 loop is CASSQDLAAGVRETQYF. The CDR3 DNA is TGTGCCAGCAGCCAAGATCTTGCGGCGGGAGTGAGGGAGACCCAGTACTTC.

This chain links TRBV6-4 with TRBJ1-6; D might be TRBD1 (6 bases). CDR1 MRHNA and CDR2 SNTAGT come from the germline V gene. This CDR3 is 13 amino acids long. V lost 2 bases to trimming and J lost 7 bases, with 6 bases between them. The CDR3 nucleotides are TGTGCCAGCAGTGACGGGACAAATTCACCCCTCCACTTT. Its translation: CASSDGTNSPLHF.

This chain uses TRBV7-8 with TRBJ2-3; D uncertain. V was shortened by 6 bases and J by 5 bases, with 9 bases between the two germline ends. Germline V gene data show CDR1 as SGHVS and CDR2 as FQNEAQ. The CDR3 totals 12 residues. Here the CDR3 reads CASRLVGDTQYF. DNA for the CDR3: TGTGCCAGCAGGCTAGTCGGAGATACGCAGTATTTT.

The V and J genes are TRBV4-1 and TRBJ2-1, with 13 bases aligning to TRBD2. Germline V gives CDR1 MGHRA, CDR2 YSYEKL. There are 15 residues in the CDR3. Losses at the gene ends were 8 bases for V and 4 bases for J; bases not matched to a gene: 5. CDR3 in amino acids: CASGGTSGVYNEQFF. In DNA form, the CDR3 reads TGCGCCAGCGGAGGGACTAGCGGGGTTTACAATGAGCAGTTCTTC.

This chain links TRBV5-1 with TRBJ2-1; 10 bases match TRBD2. Germline assignment: CDR1 SGHRS and CDR2 YFSETQ. The CDR3 loop spans 17 amino acids. Trimming took 0 bases from V and 9 from J; bases not matched to a gene: 12. CDR3 nucleotides: TGCGCCAGCAGCTTGGGACCGTTTAGCGGGAGGCTAGGTGAGCAGTTCTTC. The encoded protein is CASSLGPFSGRLGEQFF.

The rearrangement joins TRBV11-3 to TRBJ2-5; TRBD2 aligns across 14 bases. This CDR3 comprises 18 residues. The V gene end was trimmed by 5 bases and the J gene end by 5 bases; junction bases not matched to a gene: 13. The V gene's germline CDR1 is SGHNT and CDR2 YENEEA. The CDR3 here is CASSPGPGLAGEDETQYF. The CDR3 nucleotides are TGTGCCAGCAGCCCCGGACCGGGACTAGCGGGAGAGGATGAGACCCAGTACTTC. Full variable domain (missing parts from reference TRBV11-3 and TRBJ2-5): EAGVVQSPRYKIIEKKQPVAFWCNPISGHNTLYWYLQNLGQGPELLIRYENEEAVDDSQLPKDRFSAERLKGVDSTLKIQPAELGDSAVYLCASSPGPGLAGEDETQYFGPGTRLLVL.

As to this clone: This sample also contains other DNA sequences that code for the same CDR3. The genes are TRBV11-3 and TRBJ2-1; weak D call: TRBD2 (6 bases). CDR3 length: 14 residues. V was trimmed by 4 bases and J by 0 bases, leaving 7 bases between them. Germline V gene sequence: CDR1 SGHNT, CDR2 YENEEA. DNA of the CDR3: TGTGCCAGCAGCTCCGGGGGCTCCTACAATGAGCAGTTCTTC. Amino acid sequence: CASSSGGSYNEQFF.

This chain connects TRBV7-9 to TRBJ1-2; 11 nucleotides line up with TRBD1. The CDR3 extends over 13 amino acids. J gave up 8 bases and V 4 bases, and 3 bases lay outside the gene matches. In germline, CDR1 is SEHNR, CDR2 FQNEAQ (reference sequence). In nucleotides, the CDR3 is TGTGCCAGCAGCTCGGACAGGGGGCAGGGCTACACCTTC. The encoded protein is CASSSDRGQGYTF.

V is TRBV11-3 and J is TRBJ2-7, with TRBD1 matching over 12 bases. The V segment lost 1 base and the J segment 0 bases; nucleotides outside the gene matches: 4. CDR3 length: 17 amino acids. CDR1 is SGHNT, CDR2 YENEEA, per germline. CDR3 sequence reads: CASSLVGTGGFSYEQYF. In DNA form, the CDR3 reads TGTGCCAGCAGCTTAGTGGGGACAGGGGGCTTCTCCTACGAGCAGTACTTC.

The chain is built from TRBV5-6 and TRBJ1-2; 11 positions agree with TRBD1. Germline CDR1 reads SGHDT; CDR2 reads YYEEEE. After removal of 4 bases from V and 5 bases from J, the junction contained 10 bases not matched to a gene. The CDR3 has 16 residues. CDR3 protein: CASSLRGTGGDYGYTF. In nucleotides, the CDR3 is TGTGCCAGCAGCCTACGGGGGACAGGGGGTGATTATGGCTACACCTTC.

The chain joins TRBV6-5 to TRBJ1-2; TRBD1 matches 12 bases. Trimming removed 0 bases from V and 7 bases from J; junction bases left unmatched: 3. This CDR3 region has 15 residues. Germline CDR1 is MNHEY and CDR2 is SVGAGI. The DNA of the CDR3 is TGTGCCAGCAGTTACTCGGGGACAGGGGGCATTGGCTACACCTTC. Amino acids: CASSYSGTGGIGYTF.

J is TRBJ1-1 and V is TRBV5-5; 8 bases align to TRBD1. V gave up 3 bases and J gave up 1 base; unmatched junction bases: 5. Per the germline V gene, CDR1 is SGHKS and CDR2 is YYEKEE (reference sequence). This CDR3 is 15 amino acids long. DNA of the CDR3: TGTGCCAGCAGCTGGGACAGGCTATCGAACACTGAAGCTTTCTTT. Protein product: CASSWDRLSNTEAFF.

A few counts support this clone. The chain uses TRBV7-7 and TRBJ2-2; a weak D match, TRBD1 (5 bases). Germline CDR1 reads SSHAT; CDR2 reads FNYEAQ (reference sequence). Deletions cut 4 bases from V and 4 bases from J, with 13 bases between. This CDR3 contains 15 residues. The CDR3 DNA sequence: TGTGCCAGCAGCTCAACCAGGGATCGCACCGGGGAGCTGTTTTTT. Translating gives CASSSTRDRTGELFF.

The V gene is TRBV10-3, the J gene TRBJ2-1; 12 nucleotides agree with TRBD2. The ends lost 6 bases at V and 8 bases at J; junction bases unmatched: 2. CDR1 and CDR2 from the germline V gene are ENHRY and SYGVKD. The CDR3 covers 13 residues. CDR3 loop: CAIRLAGGDEQFF. CDR3 in DNA: TGTGCCATCAGACTAGCGGGAGGCGATGAGCAGTTCTTC.

This chain links TRBV5-6 with TRBJ1-2, with D tentatively TRBD1 (6 bases). Trimming pared 0 bases from V and 0 bases from J, leaving 12 bases between. Germline CDR1 reads SGHDT; CDR2 reads YYEEEE. CDR3 length equals 16 residues. Written as DNA, the CDR3 is TGTGCCAGCAGCTTGGGCGGGGGCAAGACTAACTATGGCTACACCTTC. It codes for CASSLGGGKTNYGYTF.

In its sample, this clone was seen a few times. The chain is built from TRBV28 and TRBJ1-2; weak D call: TRBD1 (6 bases). The CDR3 is 17 residues long. Germline CDR1 and CDR2: MDHEN and SYDVKM. V lost 6 bases and J 0 bases, leaving 20 bases between the germline ends. CDR3 loop: CASSPESGGETNYGYTF. CDR3 DNA sequence: TGTGCCAGCAGCCCTGAGAGTGGGGGCGAAACTAACTATGGCTACACCTTC.